The clone carrying this T cell receptor (beta chain) was seen many times. Its antigen remains unidentified. The data stem from a study of regulatory T cells in long-lasting Graves disease. At the level of the study: Graves' disease counted as persistent after over 5 years of antithyroid drugs with positive TSH receptor antibodies. General study points: TRBV28 was favored in persistent disease, as were TRBJ1-2 and TRBJ2-5.

V was shortened by 4 bases and J by 4 bases, with 14 bases between the two germline ends. The CDR3 has 15 residues. In germline, CDR1 is MDHEN, CDR2 SYDVKM. TCR beta libraries were built with iRepertoire HTBI primers and Arm-PCR of CDR3 regions. TCRdb re-called the multiplex PCR reads through MiXCR, storing one row per CDR3 protein. Seen here are about 470,000 distinct CDR3 sequences, about 22% observed once, and the top ten hold roughly 7.1%. The time point was: persistent/refractory GD, antithyroid drugs over 5 years with positive TRAb. From PBMCs, RNA was extracted and then used to make the TCR library. An endocrinology department located in Xi'an, China, was where the patients came from.

Source: peripheral blood mononuclear cells (PBMCs), taken when the disease was refractory, from a patient treated with antithyroid drugs. This chain joins TRBV28 and TRBJ1-5; D perhaps matches TRBD1 (6 bases). The sequence was collected from a female donor with Graves disease. In nucleotides, the CDR3 is TGTGCCAGCAGTTCTAAAACAGGGCCGAATCAGCCCCAGCATTTT. Translating gives CASSSKTGPNQPQHF.